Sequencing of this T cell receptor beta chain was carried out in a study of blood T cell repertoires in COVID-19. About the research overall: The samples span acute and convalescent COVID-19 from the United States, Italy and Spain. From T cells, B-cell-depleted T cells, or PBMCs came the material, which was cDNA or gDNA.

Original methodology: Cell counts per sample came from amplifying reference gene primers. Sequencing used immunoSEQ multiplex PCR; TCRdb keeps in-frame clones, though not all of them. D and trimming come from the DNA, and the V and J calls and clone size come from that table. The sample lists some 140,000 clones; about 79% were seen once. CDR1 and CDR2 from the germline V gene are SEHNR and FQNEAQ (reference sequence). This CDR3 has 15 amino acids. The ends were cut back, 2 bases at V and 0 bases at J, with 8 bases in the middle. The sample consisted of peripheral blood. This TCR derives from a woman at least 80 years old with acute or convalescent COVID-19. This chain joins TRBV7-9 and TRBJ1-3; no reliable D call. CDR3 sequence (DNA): TGTGCCAGCAGCTTACTACCCGTCTCTGGAAACACCATATATTTT. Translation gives CASSLLPVSGNTIYF.